The clone carrying this TCR beta chain has a count of ten or more. Antigen specificity is unknown. The cDNA came from 5'RACE with 10-nucleotide random UMIs. MiXCR, applied by TCRdb to the 5' RACE reads, yields one record per CDR3 protein. The sample lists some 60,000 distinct CDR3 sequences, 9.7% occurring once. Time point reported: longitudinal time-point 2. Source material was 2 million unsorted PBMCs, stored at -80 °C in RNAlater. The sample is drawn from a study of neurological immune-mediated disorders. Study-wide points: Because no CDR3 amino acid sequences were shared across subjects by expanded clones, private repertoires were suggested in all groups.

The germline V gene has CDR1 SGHRS and CDR2 YFSETQ. This CDR3 contains 13 residues. Trimming removed 0 bases at V and 8 bases at J, with 8 bases between. The specimen was PBMCs. The sequence was collected from a man aged 30 to 45 in good health. The chain employs TRBV5-1 and TRBJ1-4; unclear D gene. The DNA for the CDR3 is TGCGCCAGCAGCTTGGGACATCAAGAAAAACTGTTTTTT. Its translation: CASSLGHQEKLFF.